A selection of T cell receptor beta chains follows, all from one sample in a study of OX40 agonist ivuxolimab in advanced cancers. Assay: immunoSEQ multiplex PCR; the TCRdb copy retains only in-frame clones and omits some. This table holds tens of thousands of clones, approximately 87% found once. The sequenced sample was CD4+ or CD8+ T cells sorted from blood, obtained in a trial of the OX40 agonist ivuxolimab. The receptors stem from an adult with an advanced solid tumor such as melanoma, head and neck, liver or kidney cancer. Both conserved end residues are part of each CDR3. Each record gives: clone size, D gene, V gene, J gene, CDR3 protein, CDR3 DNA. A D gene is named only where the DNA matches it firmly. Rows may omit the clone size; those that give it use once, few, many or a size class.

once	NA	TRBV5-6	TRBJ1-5	CASSLAAASNQPQHF	TGTGCCAGCAGCTTGGCGGCAGCTAGCAATCAGCCCCAGCATTTT
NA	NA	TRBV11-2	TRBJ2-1	CASSLLRGPTTEEQFF	TGTGCCAGCAGCTTACTGAGGGGACCGACGACGGAGGAGCAGTTCTTC
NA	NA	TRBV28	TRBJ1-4	CASSLDSLNEKLFF	TGTGCCAGCAGCCTCGACAGCCTTAATGAAAAACTGTTTTTT
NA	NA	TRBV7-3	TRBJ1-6	CASSSAGDSPLHF	TGTGCCAGCAGCTCCGCAGGGGATTCACCCCTCCACTTT
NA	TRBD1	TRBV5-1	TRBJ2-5	CASSIGQGIETQYF	TGCGCCAGCAGCATTGGACAGGGAATAGAGACCCAGTACTTC
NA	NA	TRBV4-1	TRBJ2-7	CASSQGLGVSYEQYF	TGCGCCAGCAGCCAAGGGTTGGGGGTCTCCTACGAGCAGTACTTC
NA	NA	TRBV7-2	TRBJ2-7	CASSSMRGPYEQYF	TGTGCCAGCAGCTCAATGAGGGGACCCTACGAGCAGTACTTC
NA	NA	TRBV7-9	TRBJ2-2	CASSLDPGFNTGELFF	TGTGCCAGCAGCTTAGACCCGGGATTCAACACCGGGGAGCTGTTTTTT
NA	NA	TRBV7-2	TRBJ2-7	CASSLGTGGPYEQYF	TGTGCCAGCAGCTTAGGTACGGGGGGCCCCTACGAGCAGTACTTC
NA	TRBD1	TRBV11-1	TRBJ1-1	CASSLAYGTDMNTEAFF	TGTGCCAGCAGCTTAGCCTACGGGACAGACATGAACACTGAAGCTTTCTTT
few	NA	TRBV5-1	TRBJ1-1	CASSQGLRDMNTEAFF	TGCGCCAGCAGCCAGGGACTGCGCGATATGAACACTGAAGCTTTCTTT
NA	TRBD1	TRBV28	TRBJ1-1	CASSPGQGNTEAFF	TGTGCCAGCAGCCCGGGACAGGGGAACACTGAAGCTTTCTTT
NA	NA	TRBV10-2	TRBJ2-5	CASRTRQGQETQYF	TGCGCCAGCAGGACTAGGCAGGGACAAGAGACCCAGTACTTC
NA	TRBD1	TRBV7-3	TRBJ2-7	CASSFGQGTEQYF	TGTGCCAGCAGCTTCGGACAGGGGACCGAGCAGTACTTC
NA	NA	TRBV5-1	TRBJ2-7	CASSVAPEGEQYF	TGCGCCAGCAGCGTGGCCCCTGAGGGCGAGCAGTACTTC
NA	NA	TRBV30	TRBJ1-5	CAWSSWRGEYSNQPQHF	TGTGCCTGGAGTTCTTGGAGGGGAGAGTATAGCAATCAGCCCCAGCATTTT
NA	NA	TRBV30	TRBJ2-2	CACCTTGELFF	TGTGCCTGTTGCACCACCGGGGAGCTGTTTTTT
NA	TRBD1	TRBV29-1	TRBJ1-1	CSVEGTGGTEAFF	TGCAGCGTTGAGGGGACAGGGGGCACTGAAGCTTTCTTT
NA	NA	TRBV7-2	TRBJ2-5	CASGGGRETQYF	TGTGCCAGCGGGGGTGGCCGAGAGACCCAGTACTTC
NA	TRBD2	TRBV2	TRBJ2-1	CASSGTNYNEQFF	TGTGCCAGCAGCGGGACTAACTACAATGAGCAGTTCTTC
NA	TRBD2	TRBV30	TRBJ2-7	CAWKGGRLASSYEQYF	TGTGCCTGGAAAGGCGGGCGACTAGCGAGCTCCTACGAGCAGTACTTC
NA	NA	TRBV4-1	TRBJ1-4	CASSRPAGGSNEKLFF	TGCGCCAGCAGCCGGCCCGCGGGGGGGAGTAATGAAAAACTGTTTTTT
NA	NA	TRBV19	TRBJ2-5	CATPSFVALEDQETQYF	TGTGCCACCCCCTCTTTCGTGGCTCTGGAGGACCAAGAGACCCAGTACTTC
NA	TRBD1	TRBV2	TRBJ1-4	CASRAGQGTNEKLFF	TGTGCCAGCAGGGCTGGACAGGGTACTAATGAAAAACTGTTTTTT
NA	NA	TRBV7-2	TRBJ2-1	CASSLVAAGSLTYNEQFF	TGTGCCAGCAGCTTAGTGGCGGCCGGGAGTCTTACCTACAATGAGCAGTTCTTC
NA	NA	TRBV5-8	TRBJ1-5	CASSDDRKISNQPQHF	TGTGCCAGCAGCGACGACAGGAAGATCAGTAATCAGCCCCAGCATTTT
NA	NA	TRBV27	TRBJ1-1	CASSRRVNTEAFF	TGTGCCAGCAGTCGACGGGTGAACACTGAAGCTTTCTTT
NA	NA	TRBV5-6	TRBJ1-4	CASSSQLNEKLFF	TGTGCCAGCAGCTCACAGCTTAATGAAAAACTGTTTTTT
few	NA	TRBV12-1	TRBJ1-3	CASQVGRQGYAGNTIYF	TGTGCCAGCCAAGTTGGGCGGCAGGGGTATGCTGGAAACACCATATATTTT
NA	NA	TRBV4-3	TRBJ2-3	CASSQEGSASDTQYF	TGCGCCAGCAGCCAAGAAGGTTCTGCATCCGATACGCAGTATTTT
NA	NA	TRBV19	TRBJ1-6	CASSMTRAKNSPLHF	TGTGCCAGTAGTATGACTCGGGCAAAAAATTCACCCCTCCACTTT
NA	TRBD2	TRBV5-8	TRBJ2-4	CASSIRLAGGRGNIQYF	TGTGCCAGCAGCATAAGACTAGCGGGAGGCCGAGGAAACATTCAGTACTTC
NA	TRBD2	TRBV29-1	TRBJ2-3	CSVARRLADTDTQYF	TGCAGCGTTGCACGTCGACTAGCGGACACAGATACGCAGTATTTT
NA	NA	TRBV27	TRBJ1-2	CASSLTGNYGYTF	TGTGCCAGCAGTTTAACAGGGAACTATGGCTACACCTTC
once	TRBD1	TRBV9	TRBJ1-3	CASSVDWTGIGNTIYF	TGTGCCAGCAGCGTAGATTGGACAGGGATTGGAAACACCATATATTTT
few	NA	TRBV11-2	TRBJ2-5	CASTTRDTKEETQYF	TGTGCCAGTACAACCCGGGACACCAAGGAAGAGACCCAGTACTTC